Below are 5 T cell receptor beta chains sequenced from a single sample in a study of lymphopenia after photon versus proton radiotherapy. Method: immunoSEQ multiplex PCR; TCRdb's copy keeps in-frame clones and lacks some. Of more than 50,000 clones listed, about 83% were seen once; the top ten hold 25% to 30%. The sample here was peripheral blood, taken from a patient treated with photon-based radiotherapy. These receptors were collected from a man aged 50 or older with gastric cancer.

The CDR3, as DNA: TGTGCCAGCAGTACCCTAGGACAGGGACACAATGAGCAGTTCTTC. Translation gives CASSTLGQGHNEQFF. The gene calls are TRBV6-1 and TRBJ2-1, with 8 bases fitting TRBD1. The trim removed 5 bases at V and 5 bases at J, leaving 8 bases unmatched. Germline V gene data show CDR1 as MNHNS and CDR2 as SASEGT. The CDR3 contains 15 residues.

The chain is built from TRBV30 and TRBJ2-3; 9 bases are shared with TRBD2. The CDR3 consists of 15 residues. V dropped 4 bases and J dropped 4; count of bases not matched to a gene: 9. Germline-derived CDR1 and CDR2 are GTSNPN and SVGIG (reference sequence). CDR3 loop: CAWTGTSQVPDTQYF. The CDR3 nucleotides are TGTGCCTGGACCGGGACTAGCCAGGTGCCAGATACGCAGTATTTT.

The V call is TRBV28, the J call TRBJ2-1; 10 bases map to TRBD2. This CDR3 contains 16 residues. Germline trimming cut 6 bases from V and 9 bases from J; bases unmatched to any gene: 14. Germline CDR1 MDHEN, CDR2 SYDVKM. The CDR3 protein is CASRRSLSGRAGEQFF. CDR3 sequence (DNA): TGTGCCAGCAGACGTTCCCTAAGCGGGAGGGCCGGTGAGCAGTTCTTC.

The V gene is TRBV6-1, the J gene TRBJ2-7; TRBD2 matches at 7 bases. Germline V CDR1 and CDR2: MNHNS, SASEGT. The V and J ends lost 8 bases and 3 bases, in that order; junction bases with no gene match: 7. CDR3 length: 13 residues. CDR3 in amino acids: CASSSGKYYEQYF. The CDR3 nucleotides are TGTGCCAGCTCAAGCGGGAAGTACTACGAGCAGTACTTC.

The rearrangement joins TRBV11-1 to TRBJ2-2, with 7 bases that match TRBD1. The CDR3 runs to 15 residues. Unmatched junction bases numbered 2, after V lost 3 bases and J lost 1 base. Germline V gene data show CDR1 as SGHAT and CDR2 as FQDESV (reference sequence). The CDR3 here is CASSLGTVNTGELFF. CDR3 in DNA: TGTGCCAGCAGCTTGGGGACAGTGAACACCGGGGAGCTGTTTTTT. The entire variable domain, with the rest obtained from reference TRBV11-1 and TRBJ2-2, is as follows: EAEVAQSPRYKITEKSQAVAFWCDPISGHATLYWYRQILGQGPELLVQFQDESVVDDSQLPKDRFSAERLKGVDSTLKIQPAELGDSAMYLCASSLGTVNTGELFFGEGSRLTVL.